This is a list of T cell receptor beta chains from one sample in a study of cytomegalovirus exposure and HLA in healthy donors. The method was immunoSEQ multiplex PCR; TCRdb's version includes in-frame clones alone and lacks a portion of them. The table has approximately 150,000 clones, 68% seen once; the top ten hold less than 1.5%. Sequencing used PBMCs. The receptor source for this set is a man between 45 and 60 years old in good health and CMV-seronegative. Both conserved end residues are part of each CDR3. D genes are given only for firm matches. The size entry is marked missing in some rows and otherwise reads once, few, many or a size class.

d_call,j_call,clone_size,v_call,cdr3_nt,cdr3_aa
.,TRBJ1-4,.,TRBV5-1,TGCGCCAGCAGCCCTCAGGGGACAACTAATGAAAAACTGTTTTTT,CASSPQGTTNEKLFF
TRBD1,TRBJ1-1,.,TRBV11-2,TGTGCCAGCAGCTTGGTAGGGACAGGCGAAGCTTTCTTT,CASSLVGTGEAFF
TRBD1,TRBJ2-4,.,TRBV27,TGTGCCAGCAAGGTTGGGACAGGGGCGAACATTCAGTACTTC,CASKVGTGANIQYF
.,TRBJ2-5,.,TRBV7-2,TGTGCCAGCAGTTACCCCGGGGGAGAGACCCAGTACTTC,CASSYPGGETQYF
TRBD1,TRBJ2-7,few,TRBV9,TGTGCCAGCAGCGCCCTACCGGGACAGGGTACCTACGAGCAGTACTTC,CASSALPGQGTYEQYF
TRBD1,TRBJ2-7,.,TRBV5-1,TGCGCCAGCAGCTTGGAGCCAGGGGGCCAGTACGAGCAGTACTTC,CASSLEPGGQYEQYF
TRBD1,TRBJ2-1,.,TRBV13,TGTGCCAGCAGCTTAAGCGGACAGGGTTCCTACAATGAGCAGTTCTTC,CASSLSGQGSYNEQFF
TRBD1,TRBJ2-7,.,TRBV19,TGTGCCAGTAGCCTGACAGGGGGCTCGCCTTCCTACGAGCAGTACTTC,CASSLTGGSPSYEQYF
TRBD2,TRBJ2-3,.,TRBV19,TGTGCCAGTAGTGCGCGTAGACTAGCGGGGGATTATGTAGATACGCAGTATTTT,CASSARRLAGDYVDTQYF
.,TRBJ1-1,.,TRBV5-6,TGTGCCAGCAGCGAAACAGGGATAAGAGGCACTGAAGCTTTCTTT,CASSETGIRGTEAFF
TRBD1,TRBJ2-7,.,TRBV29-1,TGCAGCGTTGAAGCCTGGGACAGGGCCTCCTACGAGCAGTACTTC,CSVEAWDRASYEQYF
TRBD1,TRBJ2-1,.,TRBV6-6,TGTGCCAGCAGTATTCCGGGACAGGGAAATGAGCAGTTCTTC,CASSIPGQGNEQFF
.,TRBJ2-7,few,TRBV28,TGTGCCAGCACAACACAGGCACATATCCACGAGCAGTACTTC,CASTTQAHIHEQYF
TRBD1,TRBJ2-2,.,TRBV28,TGTGCCAGCAGTTTATGGGGACAGGGGTCGTCTGGGGAGCTGTTTTTT,CASSLWGQGSSGELFF
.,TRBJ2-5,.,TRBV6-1,TGTGCCAGCAGCAGGGTAGGGGAGACCCAGTACTTC,CASSRVGETQYF
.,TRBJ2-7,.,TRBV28,TGTGCCAGCAGGTCAAGAGGGTTGTTCCACGAGCAGTACTTC,CASRSRGLFHEQYF
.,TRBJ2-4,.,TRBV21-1,TGTGCCAGCAGCAAAGTGGATAAGCGGGGGGTACCCAAAAACATTCAGTACTTC,CASSKVDKRGVPKNIQYF
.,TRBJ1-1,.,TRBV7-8,TGTGCCAGCAGCTTAGAGGGACAGAACACTGAAGCTTTCTTT,CASSLEGQNTEAFF
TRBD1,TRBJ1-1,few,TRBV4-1,TGCGCCAGCAGCCAGCCCCGGGACAGGGCTTCAAGGGATATGAACACTGAAGCTTTCTTT,CASSQPRDRASRDMNTEAFF
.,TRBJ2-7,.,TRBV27,TGTGCCAGCTCCCGGGGCTACGAGCAGTACTTC,CASSRGYEQYF
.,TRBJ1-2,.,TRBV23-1,TGCGCCAGCAGTCAACAGGGGAACTATGGCTACACCTTC,CASSQQGNYGYTF
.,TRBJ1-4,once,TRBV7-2,TGTGCCAGCAGCTTAGGGCTTTTTGAAAAACTGTTTTTT,CASSLGLFEKLFF
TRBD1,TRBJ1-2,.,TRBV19,TGTGCCAGTTGGGACAGGGCGTTGAGCTATGGCTACACCTTC,CASWDRALSYGYTF
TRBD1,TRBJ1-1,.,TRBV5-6,TGTGCCAGCAGCCCCGGGACAGGCGATATGAACACTGAAGCTTTCTTT,CASSPGTGDMNTEAFF
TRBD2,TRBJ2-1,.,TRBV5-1,TGCGCCAGCAGCTCCGGGGGCGGGGGGGCCCATGAGCAGTTCTTC,CASSSGGGGAHEQFF
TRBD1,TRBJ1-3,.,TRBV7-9,TGTGCCAGCAGCATGGGACCGAGGGGGCTCTCTGGAAACACCATATATTTT,CASSMGPRGLSGNTIYF
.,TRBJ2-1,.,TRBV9,TGTGCCAGCAGCGTAGGAGGAACTACTCCTATCAACAATGAGCAGTTCTTC,CASSVGGTTPINNEQFF
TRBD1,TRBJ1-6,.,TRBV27,TGTGCCAGCAGAAGGACAGGGGATTATAATTCACCCCTCCACTTT,CASRRTGDYNSPLHF
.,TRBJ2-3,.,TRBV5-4,TGTGCCAGCAGCTCCTGGACCGGGATAGATACGCAGTATTTT,CASSSWTGIDTQYF
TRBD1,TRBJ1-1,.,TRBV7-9,TGTGCCAGCAGCTTAGGAGGGACAGGGGTCATGAACACTGAAGCTTTCTTT,CASSLGGTGVMNTEAFF
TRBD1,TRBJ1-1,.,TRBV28,TGTGCCAGCAGACCGACAGGGGGAACGACTGAAGCTTTCTTT,CASRPTGGTTEAFF
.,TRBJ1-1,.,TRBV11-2,TGTGCCAGCAGCTTGAGGGGGACTGAAGCTTTCTTT,CASSLRGTEAFF
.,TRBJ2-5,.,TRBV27,TGTGCCAGCAGTTTAGGGGCGGGGACCCTCCAAGAGACCCAGTACTTC,CASSLGAGTLQETQYF
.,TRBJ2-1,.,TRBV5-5,TGTGCCAGCAGCTTCTCCTTCGGGACTGAAGAGTTCTTC,CASSFSFGTEEFF
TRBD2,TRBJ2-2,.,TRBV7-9,TGTGCCAGCAGCTATGAGCCGGGACTAGCGGGGGGATACACCGGGGAGCTGTTTTTT,CASSYEPGLAGGYTGELFF
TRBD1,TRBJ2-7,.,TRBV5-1,TGCGCCAGCAGCTCCGACAGGGCTCCCTACGAGCAGTACTTC,CASSSDRAPYEQYF
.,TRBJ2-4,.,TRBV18,TGTGCCAGCTCACCGGGGGGAGCCAGGAACATTCAGTACTTC,CASSPGGARNIQYF
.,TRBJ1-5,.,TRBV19,TGTGCCAGTAGTCGGACAGACGGTCAGCCCCAGCATTTT,CASSRTDGQPQHF
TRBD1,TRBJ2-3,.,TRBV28,TGTGCCAGCAGTTACGACAGGGGGCGAGTGCCAGATACGCAGTATTTT,CASSYDRGRVPDTQYF
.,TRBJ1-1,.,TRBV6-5,TGTGCCAGCACCTCAGGCCCTGAAGCTTTCTTT,CASTSGPEAFF
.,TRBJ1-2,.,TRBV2,TGTGCCAGCAGGATCCTCGAGGGAGCCATAGGCTATGGCTACACCTTC,CASRILEGAIGYGYTF
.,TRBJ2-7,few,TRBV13,TGTGCCAGCAGTCTTACCGGGATTACCTACGAGCAGTACTTC,CASSLTGITYEQYF
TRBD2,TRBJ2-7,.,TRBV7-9,TGTGCCAGCAGCCCTGGGCCGGGCCTAGCGGGGTACGAGCAGTACTTC,CASSPGPGLAGYEQYF
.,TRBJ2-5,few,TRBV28,TGTGCCAGCAGTGCGGGGAAAGAGACCCAGTACTTC,CASSAGKETQYF
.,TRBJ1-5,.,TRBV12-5,TGTGCTAGTGGTTCCCAACCCGAGACCAGGGTAACCCAGCATTTT,CASGSQPETRVTQHF
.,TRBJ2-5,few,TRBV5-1,TGCGCCAGCAGCCCGGGTTCTGGCATGCCCGAGACCCAGTACTTC,CASSPGSGMPETQYF
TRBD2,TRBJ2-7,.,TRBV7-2,TGTGCCAGCAGCCGGGTGTCTAGCGGGGGCTCCTACGAGCAGTACTTC,CASSRVSSGGSYEQYF
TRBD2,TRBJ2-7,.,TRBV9,TGTGCCAGCAGCGTAGCCGCGGGGGTAGGTTACGAGCAGTACTTC,CASSVAAGVGYEQYF
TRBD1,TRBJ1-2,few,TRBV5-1,TGCGCCAGCAGCTTGTCGACAGGGGGCGTTGGCTACACCTTC,CASSLSTGGVGYTF
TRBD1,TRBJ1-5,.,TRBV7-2,TGTGCCAGTAGCTTGGGGACAGGGGGCAGTCAGCCCCAGCATTTT,CASSLGTGGSQPQHF
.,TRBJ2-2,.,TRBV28,TGTGCCAGCAGGACTCAGGGGACCGGGGAGCTGTTTTTT,CASRTQGTGELFF
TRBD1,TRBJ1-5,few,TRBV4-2,TGTGCCAGCAGCCATTCCGACAGGGACTTGGATCAGCCCCAGCATTTT,CASSHSDRDLDQPQHF